The source of this TCR beta chain is a study of blood T cell repertoires in COVID-19. About the study: From T cells, B-cell-depleted T cells, or PBMCs came the material, which was cDNA or gDNA.

Germline V CDR1 and CDR2: DFQATT, SNEGSKA (reference sequence). The CDR3 runs 15 residues. J lost 5 bases, V lost 3 bases, and 9 bases had no gene match. Original data processing: Amplification of reference gene primers provided the estimated nucleated cell counts. Only in-frame clones appear in the TCRdb table, and some are missing; sequencing was by immunoSEQ multiplex PCR. That table furnishes V, J and clone size, whereas the DNA furnished D and trimming. In the table there are about 270,000 clones, approximately 86% of which are singletons. The chain employs TRBV20-1 and TRBJ1-5, with 8 bases lining up with TRBD1. The receptor was derived from a woman aged 25 to 39 who had recovered from COVID-19. Sequenced material: PBMCs or T cells enriched from blood (not recorded which). The CDR3 DNA sequence: TGCAGTGCTAGTTATTTCGACAGGGGTGATCAGCCCCAGCATTTT. This sequence encodes CSASYFDRGDQPQHF.